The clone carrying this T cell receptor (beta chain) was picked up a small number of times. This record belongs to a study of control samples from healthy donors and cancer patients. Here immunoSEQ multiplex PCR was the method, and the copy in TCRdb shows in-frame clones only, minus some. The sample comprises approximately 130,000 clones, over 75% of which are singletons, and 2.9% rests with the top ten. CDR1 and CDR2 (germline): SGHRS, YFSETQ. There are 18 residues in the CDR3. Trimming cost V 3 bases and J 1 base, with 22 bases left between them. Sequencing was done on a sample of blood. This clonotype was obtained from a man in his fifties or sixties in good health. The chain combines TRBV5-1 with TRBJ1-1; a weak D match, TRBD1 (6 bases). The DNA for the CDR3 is TGCGCCAGCAGCTCCCAGGGGCGCGGGATTAGCCCGAACACTGAAGCTTTCTTT. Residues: CASSSQGRGISPNTEAFF.